Following are 13 T cell receptor beta chains from one sample sequenced in a study of molecular identifiers for immune sequencing clone quantification. TCRdb re-called the PCR reads through MiXCR, storing one row per CDR3 protein. The sample includes 250,000 to 400,000 distinct CDR3 sequences, around 21% of them seen just once. Sequenced: naive CD8+ T cells from blood, with Jurkat cell RNA spiked in. Sample subset: FACS-sorted CD8+CD4-CCR7+CD45RA+ naive T cells. These receptors all come from a human donor in good health. Some libraries in this study had Jurkat cell RNA spiked in.

This clonotype was recorded many times. J is TRBJ2-5 and V is TRBV12-3 or TRBV12-4; 9 bases are shared with TRBD1. The trim removed 4 bases at V and 4 bases at J, leaving 7 bases unmatched. The CDR3 covers 15 residues. CDR3 sequence reads: CASSSWTGDLETQYF. CDR3 sequence (DNA): TGTGCCAGCAGTTCCTGGACAGGGGATCTAGAGACCCAGTACTTC.

This clonotype appeared a few times. The rearrangement links TRBV12-3 or TRBV12-4 to TRBJ1-2, with no clear D. The CDR3 has 12 amino acids. Between the trimmed V and J ends, which lost 1 base and 6 bases, there was a span of 6 bases. The DNA for the CDR3 is TGTGCCAGCAGTTTAGACGGGAATGGCTACACCTTC. The encoded protein is CASSLDGNGYTF.

The genes are TRBV11-2 and TRBJ2-4; D not certain. There are 15 residues in the CDR3. Germline CDR1 is SGHAT and CDR2 is FQNNGV. V lost 1 base and J 1 base, leaving 8 bases between the germline ends. This chain's CDR3 is CASSLAGQAKNIQYF. The CDR3 nucleotides read TGTGCCAGCAGCTTAGCTGGTCAGGCCAAAAACATTCAGTACTTC.

This clonotype came up many times. In DNA, the CDR3 is TGTGCCAGCATCCCTGCCGGGGGGACCTACGAGCAGTACTTC. Residues: CASIPAGGTYEQYF. J is TRBJ2-7 and V is TRBV27, with 7 nucleotides matching TRBD2. Germline CDR1 reads MNHEY; CDR2 reads SMNVEV (reference sequence). V was pared by 7 bases and J by 2 bases, with 8 bases of the junction left unmatched. This CDR3 spans 14 amino acids.

This clonotype was counted many times. This chain connects TRBV9 to TRBJ1-1; TRBD1 might be the D (6 bases). Germline V gene sequence: CDR1 SGDLS, CDR2 YYNGEE. Trimming left V 2 bases short and J 5 bases short, with 10 bases between. The CDR3 sequence is 13 residues long. CDR3 bases: TGTGCCAGCAGCGTCGGGGGCAGGACTGAAGCTTTCTTT. Its translation is CASSVGGRTEAFF. The variable domain in full, completed from reference TRBV9 and TRBJ1-1, reads DSGVTQTPKHLITATGQRVTLRCSPRSGDLSVYWYQQSLDQGLQFLIQYYNGEERAKGNILERFSAQQFPDLHSELNLSSLELGDSALYFCASSVGGRTEAFFGQGTRLTVV.

This clonotype came up a few times. The CDR3 DNA reads as TGTGCCAGTCTTTCAATGACCGGGGAGCTGTTTTTT. Its translation is CASLSMTGELFF. This sequence joins TRBV19 and TRBJ2-2; D unclear. From germline, CDR1 is LNHDA and CDR2 SQIVND (reference sequence). The CDR3 sequence is 12 residues long. The V end lost 8 bases, the J end lost 5 bases, and 9 bases lay between the germline ends.

This clonotype was seen at least ten times. The DNA of the CDR3 is TGTGCCAGCAGTGAGGCAGGGGGGAACACCGGGGAGCTGTTTTTT. Translated: CASSEAGGNTGELFF. The chain recombines TRBV25-1 with TRBJ2-2; 7 bases fit TRBD1. The V gene end was trimmed by 3 bases and the J gene end by 1 base; junction bases not matched to a gene: 2. The CDR3 totals 15 residues. Germline lookup yields CDR1 MGHDK and CDR2 SYGVNS.

In its sample, this clonotype was seen many times. The chain combines TRBV19 with TRBJ2-3; D possibly corresponds to TRBD2 (5 bases). Germline assignment: CDR1 LNHDA and CDR2 SQIVND (reference sequence). The V and J ends lost 5 bases and 5 bases respectively, with 8 bases between them. The length of the CDR3 is 12 residues. The CDR3 DNA reads as TGTGCCAGTAGTGTCAGCGGAGATACGCAGTATTTT. Amino acid sequence: CASSVSGDTQYF.

About this clonotype: A much larger clone lies one base from this, so it may be a read error. The CDR3 sequence is CASSVAWTPDTEAFF. The CDR3 DNA follows: TGTGCCAGCAGCGTAGCTTGGACACCGGACACTGAAGCTTTCTTT. The V call is TRBV9, the J call TRBJ1-1; tentatively, D is TRBD1 (5 bases). V dropped 0 bases and J dropped 3 bases, with 12 bases sitting between them. The V gene's germline CDR1 is SGDLS and CDR2 YYNGEE. The CDR3 covers 15 residues.

There are many counts of this clonotype. This chain connects TRBV12-3 or TRBV12-4 to TRBJ2-3; 13 nucleotides match TRBD2. The J segment lost 5 bases and the V segment lost 5 bases, leaving 10 bases of the junction unmatched. CDR3 size: 17 residues. CDR3 bases: TGTGCCAGCAGTGGCGGGACTAGCGGGGACGTCAAAGATACGCAGTATTTT. Translated, it gives CASSGGTSGDVKDTQYF.

This clonotype was detected many times. This chain connects TRBV7-6 to TRBJ2-1; 9 positions agree with TRBD1. The CDR3 extends over 15 amino acids. Germline-derived CDR1 and CDR2 are SGHVS and FNYEAQ. The junction had 3 bases not matched to a gene; V was cut back by 2 bases and J by 4 bases. The CDR3 loop is CASSLNRGPYNEQFF. The CDR3 DNA reads TGTGCCAGCAGCTTAAACAGGGGGCCTTACAATGAGCAGTTCTTC.

There are many counts of this clonotype. The chain links TRBV7-2 to TRBJ2-3; D is possibly TRBD1 (6 bases). Between the trimmed V and J ends, which lost 4 bases and 2 bases, there was a span of 7 bases. CDR3 length: 13 residues. The V gene's germline CDR1 is SGHTA and CDR2 FQGNSA. Here the CDR3 DNA reads TGTGCCAGCAGCTGGGACAACACAGATACGCAGTATTTT. Protein product: CASSWDNTDTQYF. The full variable domain, in which reference TRBV7-2 and TRBJ2-3 provide the parts outside the CDR3, is GAGVSQSPSNKVTEKGKDVELRCDPISGHTALYWYRQSLGQGLEFLIYFQGNSAPDKSGLPSDRFSAERTGGSVSTLTIQRTQQEDSAVYLCASSWDNTDTQYFGPGTRLTVL.

The table lists this clonotype with many counts. CDR3 residues: CASSPRTAPNYGYTF. Written as DNA, the CDR3 is TGTGCCAGCAGCCCCCGGACAGCACCTAACTATGGCTACACCTTC. The rearrangement uses TRBV5-5 and TRBJ1-2, with D possibly being TRBD1 (6 bases). The CDR3 is 15 residues long. V lost 4 bases and J lost 0, with 13 bases in between. Germline-derived CDR1 and CDR2 are SGHKS and YYEKEE (reference sequence).